This TCR beta chain was identified in a study of T cell changes during pregnancy in multiple sclerosis. This CDR3 is built from 14 residues. Per the germline V gene, CDR1 is SNHLY and CDR2 is FYNNEI. V was pared by 6 bases and J by 2 bases, with 14 bases between. The protocol was immunoSEQ multiplex PCR, while the TCRdb copy is restricted to in-frame clones and leaves out a portion. In the table there are 80,000 to 100,000 clones, about 94% of which are singletons. This clonotype originated in a female donor with multiple sclerosis, enrolled in a pregnancy study. The chain couples TRBV2 to TRBJ2-7; TRBD2 is a possible D gene (6 bases). The specimen was peripheral blood, collected after pregnancy. CDR3 protein: CASRISGTPYEQYF. For the CDR3, the DNA is TGTGCCAGCAGAATTAGCGGCACCCCCTACGAGCAGTACTTC.